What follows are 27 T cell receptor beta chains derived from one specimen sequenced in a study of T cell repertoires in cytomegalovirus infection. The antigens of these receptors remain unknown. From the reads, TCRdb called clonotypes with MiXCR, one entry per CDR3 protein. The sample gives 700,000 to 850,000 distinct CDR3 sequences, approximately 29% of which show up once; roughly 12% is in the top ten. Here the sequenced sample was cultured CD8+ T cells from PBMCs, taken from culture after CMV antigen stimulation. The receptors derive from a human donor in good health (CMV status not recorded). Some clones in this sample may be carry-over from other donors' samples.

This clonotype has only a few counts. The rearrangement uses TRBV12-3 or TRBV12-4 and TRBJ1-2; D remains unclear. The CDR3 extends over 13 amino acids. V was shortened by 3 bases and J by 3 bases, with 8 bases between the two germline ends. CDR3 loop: CASSFILDYGYTF. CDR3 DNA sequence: TGTGCCAGCAGTTTTATTCTTGACTATGGCTACACCTTC.

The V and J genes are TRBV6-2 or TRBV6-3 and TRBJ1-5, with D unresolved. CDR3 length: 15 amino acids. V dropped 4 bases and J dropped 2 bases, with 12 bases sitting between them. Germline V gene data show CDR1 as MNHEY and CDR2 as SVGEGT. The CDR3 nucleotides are TGTGCCAGCAGTTTAACTATGATGGGCAATCAGCCCCAGCATTTT. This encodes CASSLTMMGNQPQHF.

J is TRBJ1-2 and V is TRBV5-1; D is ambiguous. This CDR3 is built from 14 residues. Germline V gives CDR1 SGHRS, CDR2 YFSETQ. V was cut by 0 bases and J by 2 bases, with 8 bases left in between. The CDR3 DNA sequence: TGCGCCAGCAGCTTGGCCGTCAGAAACTATGGCTACACCTTC. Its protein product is CASSLAVRNYGYTF.

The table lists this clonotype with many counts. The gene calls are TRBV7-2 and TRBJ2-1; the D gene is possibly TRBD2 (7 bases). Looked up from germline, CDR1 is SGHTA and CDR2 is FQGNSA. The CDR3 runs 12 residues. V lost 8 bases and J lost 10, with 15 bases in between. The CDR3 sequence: CASFGLGGEQFF. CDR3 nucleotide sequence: TGTGCCAGCTTCGGACTAGGGGGGGAGCAGTTCTTC. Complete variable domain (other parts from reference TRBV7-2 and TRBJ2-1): GAGVSQSPSNKVTEKGKDVELRCDPISGHTALYWYRQSLGQGLEFLIYFQGNSAPDKSGLPSDRFSAERTGGSVSTLTIQRTQQEDSAVYLCASFGLGGEQFFGPGTRLTVL.

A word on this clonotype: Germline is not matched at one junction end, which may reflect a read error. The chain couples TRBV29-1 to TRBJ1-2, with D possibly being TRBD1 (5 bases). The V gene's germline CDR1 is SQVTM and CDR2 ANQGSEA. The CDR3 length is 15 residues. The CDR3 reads CSVVTSLARGYSYTF. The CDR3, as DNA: TGCAGCGTTGTTACTAGTCTTGCCCGGGGCTATAGCTACACCTTC.

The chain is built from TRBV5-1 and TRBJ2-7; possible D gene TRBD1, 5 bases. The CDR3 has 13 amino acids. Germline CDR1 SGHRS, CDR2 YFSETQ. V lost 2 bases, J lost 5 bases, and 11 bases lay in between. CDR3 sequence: CASSFGQGNEQYV. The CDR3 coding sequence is TGCGCCAGCAGCTTTGGTCAGGGAAACGAGCAGTACGTC.

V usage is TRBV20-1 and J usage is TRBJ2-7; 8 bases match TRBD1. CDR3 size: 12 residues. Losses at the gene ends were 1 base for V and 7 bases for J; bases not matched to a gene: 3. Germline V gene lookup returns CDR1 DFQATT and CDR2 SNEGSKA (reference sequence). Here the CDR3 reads CSARAGQVEQYF. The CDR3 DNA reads TGCAGTGCTAGAGCGGGACAGGTTGAGCAGTACTTC.

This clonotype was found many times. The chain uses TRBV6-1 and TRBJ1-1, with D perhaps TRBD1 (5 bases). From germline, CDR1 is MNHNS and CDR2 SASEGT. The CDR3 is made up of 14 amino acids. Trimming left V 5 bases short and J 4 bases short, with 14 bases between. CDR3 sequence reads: CASSTGGASTEAFF. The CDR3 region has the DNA TGTGCCAGCAGTACTGGTGGGGCGAGCACTGAAGCTTTCTTT.

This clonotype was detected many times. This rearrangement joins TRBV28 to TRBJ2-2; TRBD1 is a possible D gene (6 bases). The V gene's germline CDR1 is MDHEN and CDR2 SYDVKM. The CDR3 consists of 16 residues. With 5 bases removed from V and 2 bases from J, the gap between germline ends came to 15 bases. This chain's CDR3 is CASSPMGAVNTGELFF. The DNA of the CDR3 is TGTGCCAGCAGTCCCATGGGGGCAGTAAACACCGGGGAGCTGTTTTTT.

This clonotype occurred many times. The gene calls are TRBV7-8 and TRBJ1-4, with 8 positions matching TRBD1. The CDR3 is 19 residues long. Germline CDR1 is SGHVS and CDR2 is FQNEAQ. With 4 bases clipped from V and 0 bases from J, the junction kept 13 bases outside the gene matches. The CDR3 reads CASSSKNDRGNATNEKLFF. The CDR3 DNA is TGTGCCAGCAGCTCAAAAAACGACAGGGGAAATGCAACTAATGAAAAACTGTTTTTT. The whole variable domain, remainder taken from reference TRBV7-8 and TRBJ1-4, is GAGVSQSPRYKVAKRGQDVALRCDPISGHVSLFWYQQALGQGPEFLTYFQNEAQLDKSGLPSDRFFAERPEGSVSTLKIQRTQQEDSAVYLCASSSKNDRGNATNEKLFFGSGTQLSVL.

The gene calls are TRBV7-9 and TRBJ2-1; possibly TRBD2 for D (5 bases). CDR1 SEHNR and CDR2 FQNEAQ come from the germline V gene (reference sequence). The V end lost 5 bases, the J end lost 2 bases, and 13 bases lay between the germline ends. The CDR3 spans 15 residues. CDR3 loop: CASSIDLGAYNEQFF. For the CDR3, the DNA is TGTGCCAGCAGCATAGACCTCGGGGCCTACAATGAGCAGTTCTTC.

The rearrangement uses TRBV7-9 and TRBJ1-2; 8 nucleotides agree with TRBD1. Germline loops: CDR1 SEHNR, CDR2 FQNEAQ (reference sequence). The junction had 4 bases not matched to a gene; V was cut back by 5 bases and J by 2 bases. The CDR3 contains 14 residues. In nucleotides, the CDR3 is TGTGCCAGCAGCATGGGACAGGCGAACTATGGCTACACCTTC. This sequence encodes CASSMGQANYGYTF.

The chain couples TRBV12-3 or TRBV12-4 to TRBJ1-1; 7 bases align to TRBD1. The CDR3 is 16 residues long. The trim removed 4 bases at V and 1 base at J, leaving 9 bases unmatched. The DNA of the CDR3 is TGTGCCAGCAGTTCTCGGGACAGATACAGGAACACTGAAGCTTTCTTT. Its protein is CASSSRDRYRNTEAFF.

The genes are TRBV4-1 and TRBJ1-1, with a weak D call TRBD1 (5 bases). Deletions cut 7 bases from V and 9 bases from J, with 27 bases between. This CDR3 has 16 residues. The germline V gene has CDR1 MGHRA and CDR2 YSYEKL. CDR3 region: CASTPRPGGDGYQAFF. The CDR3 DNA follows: TGCGCCAGCACCCCACGCCCCGGGGGAGACGGGTACCAAGCTTTCTTT.

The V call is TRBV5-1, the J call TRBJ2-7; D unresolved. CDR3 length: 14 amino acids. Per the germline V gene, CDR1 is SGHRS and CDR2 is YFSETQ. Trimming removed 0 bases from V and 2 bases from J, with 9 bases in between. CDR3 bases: TGCGCCAGCAGCTTGGAGGCTGGGACCTACGAGCAGTACTTC. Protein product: CASSLEAGTYEQYF.

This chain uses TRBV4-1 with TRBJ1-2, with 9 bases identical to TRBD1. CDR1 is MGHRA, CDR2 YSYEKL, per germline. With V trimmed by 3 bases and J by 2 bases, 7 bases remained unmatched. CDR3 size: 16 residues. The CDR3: CASSQAGTGSNYGYTF. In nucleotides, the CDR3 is TGCGCCAGCAGCCAGGCCGGGACAGGGTCCAACTATGGCTACACCTTC.

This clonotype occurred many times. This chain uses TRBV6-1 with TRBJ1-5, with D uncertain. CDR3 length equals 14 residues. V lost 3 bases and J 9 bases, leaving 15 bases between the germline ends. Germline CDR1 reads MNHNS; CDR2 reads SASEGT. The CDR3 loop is CASSDAARLRPQHF. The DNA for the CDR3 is TGTGCCAGCAGTGATGCCGCCCGTTTGAGGCCCCAGCATTTT.

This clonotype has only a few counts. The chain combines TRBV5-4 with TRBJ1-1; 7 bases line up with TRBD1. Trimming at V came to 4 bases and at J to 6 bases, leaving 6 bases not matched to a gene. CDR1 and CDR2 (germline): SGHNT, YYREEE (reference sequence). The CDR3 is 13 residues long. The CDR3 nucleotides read TGTGCCAGCAGCGGTGGGGGGACAGCTGAAGCTTTCTTT. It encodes CASSGGGTAEAFF.

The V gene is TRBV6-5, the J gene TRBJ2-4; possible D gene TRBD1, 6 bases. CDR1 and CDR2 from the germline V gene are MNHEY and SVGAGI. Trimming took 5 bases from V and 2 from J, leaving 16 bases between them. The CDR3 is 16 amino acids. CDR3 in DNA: TGTGCCAGCAGTAGCAAGAAGGGGGTGACCAAAAACATTCAGTACTTC. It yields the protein CASSSKKGVTKNIQYF.

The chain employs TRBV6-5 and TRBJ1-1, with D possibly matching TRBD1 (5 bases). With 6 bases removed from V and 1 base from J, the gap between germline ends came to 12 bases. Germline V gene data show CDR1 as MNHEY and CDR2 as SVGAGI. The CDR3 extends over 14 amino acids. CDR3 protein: CASRSYGANTEAFF. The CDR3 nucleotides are TGTGCCAGCAGATCTTATGGGGCGAACACTGAAGCTTTCTTT.

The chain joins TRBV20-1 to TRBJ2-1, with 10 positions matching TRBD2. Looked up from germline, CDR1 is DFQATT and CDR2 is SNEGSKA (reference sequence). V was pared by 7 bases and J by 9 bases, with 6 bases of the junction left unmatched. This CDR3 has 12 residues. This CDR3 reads CSDQRGGSEQFF. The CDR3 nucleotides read TGCAGTGACCAGCGGGGGGGCAGTGAGCAGTTCTTC.

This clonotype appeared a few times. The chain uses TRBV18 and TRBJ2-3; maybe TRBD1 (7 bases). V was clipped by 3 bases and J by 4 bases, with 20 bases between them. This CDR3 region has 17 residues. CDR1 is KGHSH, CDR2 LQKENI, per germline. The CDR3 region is CASSPSPGQAGPDTQYF. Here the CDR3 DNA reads TGTGCCAGCTCACCCTCACCCGGACAGGCGGGGCCAGATACGCAGTATTTT.

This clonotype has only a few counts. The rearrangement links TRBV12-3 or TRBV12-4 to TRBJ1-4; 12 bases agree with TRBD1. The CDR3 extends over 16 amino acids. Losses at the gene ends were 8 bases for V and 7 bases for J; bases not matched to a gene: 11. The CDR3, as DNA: TGTGCCAGCTTCCCGGGGACAGGGGGCCTGAGTGAAAAACTGTTTTTT. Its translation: CASFPGTGGLSEKLFF.

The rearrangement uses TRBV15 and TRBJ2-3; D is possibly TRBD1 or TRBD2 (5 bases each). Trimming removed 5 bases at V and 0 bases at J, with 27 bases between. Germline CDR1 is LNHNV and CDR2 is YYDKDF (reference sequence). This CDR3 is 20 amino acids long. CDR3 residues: CATSYPPATIRDPSTDTQYF. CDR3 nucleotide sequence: TGTGCCACCAGCTACCCCCCGGCCACCATCAGGGACCCTAGCACAGATACGCAGTATTTT.

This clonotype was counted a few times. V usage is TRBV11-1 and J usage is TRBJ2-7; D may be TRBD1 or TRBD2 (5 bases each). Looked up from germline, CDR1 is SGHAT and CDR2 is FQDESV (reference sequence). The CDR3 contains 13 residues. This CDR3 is CASSLAQGYEQYV. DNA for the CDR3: TGTGCCAGCAGCCTAGCCCAGGGCTACGAGCAGTACGTC.

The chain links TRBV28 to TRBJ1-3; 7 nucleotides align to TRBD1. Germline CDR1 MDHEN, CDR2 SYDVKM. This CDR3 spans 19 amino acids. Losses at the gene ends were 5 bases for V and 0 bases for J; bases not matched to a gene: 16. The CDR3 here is CASSRKASSTGLSGNTIYF. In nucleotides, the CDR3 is TGTGCCAGCAGTCGAAAGGCCTCTTCGACAGGGCTCTCTGGAAACACCATATATTTT.

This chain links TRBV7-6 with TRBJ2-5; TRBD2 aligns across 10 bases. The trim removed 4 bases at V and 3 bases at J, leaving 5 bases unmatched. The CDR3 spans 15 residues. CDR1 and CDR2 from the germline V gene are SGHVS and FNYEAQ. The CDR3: CASSSRTSGKETQYF. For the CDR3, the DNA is TGTGCCAGCAGCTCCCGGACTAGCGGAAAAGAGACCCAGTACTTC.